What follows are 29 T cell receptor beta chains derived from one specimen sequenced in a study of T-cell reconstitution after alpha-beta-depleted transplantation in children. Preparing the TCRbeta library involved the use of unique molecular identifiers. Via MiXCR, TCRdb re-called the PCR reads, giving one row per CDR3 protein. The repertoire consists of approximately 490,000 distinct CDR3 sequences, with around an eighth occurring once and the leading ten covering 4.5% to 6%. The input for sequencing was PBMCs from the stem cell graft donor, taken from the stem cell graft. The receptors come from a human donor who donated a stem cell graft to a child with combined immunodeficiency.

Only a few counts were recorded for this clonotype. J is TRBJ1-2 and V is TRBV6-5; 10 bases fit TRBD1. This CDR3 contains 14 residues. Losses at the gene ends were 7 bases for V and 8 bases for J; bases not matched to a gene: 10. Germline-derived CDR1 and CDR2 are MNHEY and SVGAGI. CDR3 sequence reads: CASTRDGTGVGYTF. In DNA, the CDR3 is TGTGCCAGCACTCGAGACGGGACAGGGGTCGGCTACACCTTC.

Ten or more counts support this clonotype. The CDR3 spells CASSYGQSSYNEQFF. The CDR3 DNA follows: TGTGCCAGCAGTTACGGCCAGAGCTCCTACAATGAGCAGTTCTTC. V gene TRBV6-2 or TRBV6-3 combines with J gene TRBJ2-1; D is uncertain. With 2 bases removed from V and 0 bases from J, the gap between germline ends came to 8 bases. The CDR3 has 15 residues. In germline, CDR1 is MNHEY, CDR2 SVGEGT.

This clonotype has a count of ten or more. The gene calls are TRBV7-2 and TRBJ1-1, with no clear D. V lost 0 bases, J lost 7 bases, and 9 bases lay in between. Looked up from germline, CDR1 is SGHTA and CDR2 is FQGNSA. The CDR3 is 13 residues long. The CDR3 coding sequence is TGTGCCAGCAGCTTAGCTCAAGAGTTTGAAGCTTTCTTT. This sequence encodes CASSLAQEFEAFF.

The V gene is TRBV7-3, the J gene TRBJ2-1; 10 nucleotides line up with TRBD2. The CDR3 totals 15 residues. The ends lost 5 bases at V and 3 bases at J; junction bases unmatched: 4. Germline V CDR1 and CDR2: SGHTA, FQGTGA. CDR3 DNA: TGTGCCAGCAGCCCACAGCGGGGGGGCTACAATGAGCAGTTCTTC. It specifies CASSPQRGGYNEQFF.

This clonotype was observed a handful of times. The V and J genes are TRBV5-6 and TRBJ2-7, with a weak D call TRBD1 (6 bases). CDR1 and CDR2 (germline): SGHDT, YYEEEE. V lost 0 bases and J 5 bases, leaving 12 bases between the germline ends. The CDR3 totals 14 residues. The DNA of the CDR3 is TGTGCCAGCAGCTTGGGAAGGGGGATCAACGAGCAGTACTTC. Residues: CASSLGRGINEQYF.

This clonotype has ten or more counts. The chain recombines TRBV7-9 with TRBJ1-1; 10 bases agree with TRBD1. CDR1 SEHNR and CDR2 FQNEAQ come from the germline V gene (reference sequence). This CDR3 region has 15 residues. V shed 11 bases, J shed 1 base, and the junction held 10 bases outside the gene matches. This CDR3 is CAGDVTGGANTEAFF. Here the CDR3 DNA reads TGTGCCGGGGACGTGACAGGGGGCGCGAACACTGAAGCTTTCTTT.

The chain links TRBV9 to TRBJ2-2; D may be TRBD2 (5 bases). The V gene's germline CDR1 is SGDLS and CDR2 YYNGEE. This CDR3 comprises 16 residues. Trimming stripped 4 bases from V and 2 bases from J, with 15 bases between. The CDR3 is CASSPQASQNTGELFF. CDR3 bases: TGTGCCAGCAGCCCCCAAGCTAGCCAAAACACCGGGGAGCTGTTTTTT.

This chain connects TRBV27 to TRBJ2-5; 7 nucleotides agree with TRBD2. Germline loops: CDR1 MNHEY, CDR2 SMNVEV (reference sequence). There are 11 residues in the CDR3. V dropped 4 bases and J dropped 9; count of bases not matched to a gene: 2. The CDR3 sequence is CASSSGGSQYF. In DNA form, the CDR3 reads TGTGCCAGCAGTTCCGGGGGGTCCCAGTACTTC.

In this sample, this clonotype turned up many times. This rearrangement joins TRBV7-3 to TRBJ2-3, with D possibly being TRBD1 (6 bases). The CDR3 has 11 residues. CDR1 is SGHTA and CDR2 is FQGTGA in the germline V gene. Deletions cut 5 bases from V and 6 bases from J, with 6 bases between. CDR3 loop: CASSQGDTQYF. The CDR3 region has the DNA TGTGCCAGCAGCCAGGGGGATACGCAGTATTTT.

On this clonotype itself: The junction shows a germline mismatch at one end, possibly a read error. The CDR3 coding sequence is TGCGTCAGCAGCTTGGGAATACTAGCGGGAGAAGAGACCCAGTACTTC. Translating it yields CVSSLGILAGEETQYF. The chain couples TRBV5-1 to TRBJ2-5; the match to TRBD2 covers 11 bases. Germline CDR1 and CDR2: SGHRS and YFSETQ. The CDR3 covers 16 residues.

This clonotype has a handful of counts. The chain couples TRBV10-3 to TRBJ2-2; D is perhaps TRBD1 (6 bases). Between the trimmed V and J ends, which lost 6 bases and 1 base, there was a span of 9 bases. CDR1 and CDR2 from the germline V gene are ENHRY and SYGVKD. The length of the CDR3 is 14 residues. The CDR3 DNA sequence: TGTGCCATCAGGGCACAGGGGAACACCGGGGAGCTGTTTTTT. It specifies CAIRAQGNTGELFF.

This clonotype showed up many times. This chain uses TRBV4-2 with TRBJ2-5; unclear D gene. V was cut by 0 bases and J by 7 bases, with 6 bases left in between. CDR3 length: 12 residues. Germline assignment: CDR1 LGHNA and CDR2 YNFKEQ. In DNA form, the CDR3 reads TGTGCCAGCAGCCAAGATACTCCGACCCAGTACTTC. This gives the protein CASSQDTPTQYF.

This clonotype was observed many times. CDR3 bases: TGTGCCATCAGTGCGGAGAGGGAGACGTTCAATGAGCAGTTCTTC. Its protein product is CAISAERETFNEQFF. This chain uses TRBV10-3 with TRBJ2-1, with D perhaps TRBD2 (5 bases). Germline CDR1 is ENHRY and CDR2 is SYGVKD. The CDR3 totals 15 residues. With 4 bases removed from V and 6 bases from J, the gap between germline ends came to 16 bases.

The chain employs TRBV25-1 and TRBJ2-1; D not resolved. CDR3 size: 13 residues. Germline assignment: CDR1 MGHDK and CDR2 SYGVNS. Trimming stripped 3 bases from V and 12 bases from J, with 15 bases between. CDR3 coding DNA: TGTGCCAGCAGTGAGAATAGTGGGGTGGGGCAGTTCTTC. This translates into CASSENSGVGQFF.

A few counts support this clonotype. V usage is TRBV20-1 and J usage is TRBJ2-1, with 10 bases identical to TRBD2. CDR1 is DFQATT and CDR2 is SNEGSKA in the germline V gene (reference sequence). The CDR3 contains 14 residues. Trimming removed 6 bases from V and 8 bases from J; junction bases left unmatched: 10. This CDR3 reads CSAGAGGPKDEQFF. CDR3 in DNA: TGCAGTGCAGGAGCGGGAGGGCCGAAGGATGAGCAGTTCTTC.

The chain couples TRBV25-1 to TRBJ2-3; 10 nucleotides align to TRBD1. The CDR3 totals 14 residues. V lost 5 bases to trimming and J lost 5 bases; unmatched junction nucleotides: 4. Germline CDR1 reads MGHDK; CDR2 reads SYGVNS. CDR3: CASSSGTGEDTQYF. CDR3 bases: TGTGCCAGCAGTTCCGGGACAGGGGAAGATACGCAGTATTTT.

This clonotype was counted ten times or more. V usage is TRBV12-3 or TRBV12-4 and J usage is TRBJ1-2; TRBD1 is a possible D gene (6 bases). Trimming shortened V by 3 bases and J by 7 bases, and 12 bases separated the two germline ends. The CDR3 has 13 residues. DNA of the CDR3: TGTGCCAGCAGTTTCAGGGGCGAAAGTGGCTACACCTTC. This translates into CASSFRGESGYTF.

The table lists this clonotype with many counts. The gene calls are TRBV15 and TRBJ2-1; 9 nucleotides match TRBD1. In germline, CDR1 is LNHNV, CDR2 YYDKDF (reference sequence). The J segment lost 8 bases and the V segment lost 3 bases, leaving 5 bases of the junction unmatched. This CDR3 spans 14 amino acids. CDR3 bases: TGTGCCACCAGCAGGCACACAGGGGGCGATGAGCAGTTCTTC. Amino acids: CATSRHTGGDEQFF.

The chain recombines TRBV20-1 with TRBJ2-1; possible D gene TRBD1, 5 bases. From germline, CDR1 is DFQATT and CDR2 SNEGSKA (reference sequence). The CDR3 totals 13 residues. The ends were cut back, 0 bases at V and 6 bases at J, with 9 bases in the middle. The chain's CDR3 is CSARDQGFNEQFF. CDR3 nucleotide sequence: TGCAGTGCTAGAGATCAGGGCTTCAATGAGCAGTTCTTC.

This clonotype has only a few counts. The chain joins TRBV5-6 to TRBJ2-1, with 11 bases that match TRBD2. V lost 0 bases, J lost 10 bases, and 12 bases stayed unmatched. From germline, CDR1 is SGHDT and CDR2 YYEEEE. This CDR3 is built from 17 residues. The CDR3 DNA reads TGTGCCAGCAGCTTGGGACGTGGGCTAGCGGGAGGCTACGAGCAGTTCTTC. This encodes CASSLGRGLAGGYEQFF. Supplemented by reference TRBV5-6 and TRBJ2-1, the full variable domain reads DAGVTQSPTHLIKTRGQQVTLRCSPKSGHDTVSWYQQALGQGPQFIFQYYEEEERQRGNFPDRFSGHQFPNYSSELNVNALLLGDSALYLCASSLGRGLAGGYEQFFGPGTRLTVL.

This clonotype was seen a handful of times. The rearrangement uses TRBV12-3 or TRBV12-4 and TRBJ2-4; D unresolved. The CDR3 contains 12 residues. V shed 3 bases and J shed 3 bases, with 3 bases lying between them. CDR3 protein: CASSLGKNIQYF. CDR3 DNA: TGTGCCAGCAGTTTGGGCAAAAACATTCAGTACTTC.

The CDR3 DNA follows: TGTGCCACCAGTGAACGGTTCGGCACAGATACGCAGTATTTT. This translates into CATSERFGTDTQYF. The rearrangement links TRBV24-1 to TRBJ2-3; unclear D gene. Germline V gene data show CDR1 as KGHDR and CDR2 as SFDVKD. Trimming shortened V by 4 bases and J by 1 base, and 8 bases separated the two germline ends. The CDR3 extends over 14 amino acids.

V and J are TRBV4-3 and TRBJ2-7, with 8 bases matching TRBD1. Looked up from germline, CDR1 is LGHNA and CDR2 is YSLEER. This CDR3 region has 14 residues. Trimming at V came to 1 base and at J to 4 bases, leaving 3 bases not matched to a gene. CDR3 in DNA: TGCGCCAGCAGCCAAGGTGACAGGGGATACGAGCAGTACTTC. Translated: CASSQGDRGYEQYF.

The chain couples TRBV29-1 to TRBJ2-3; weak D call: TRBD2 (6 bases). The CDR3 has 11 amino acids. The germline gives CDR1 SQVTM, CDR2 ANQGSEA. The CDR3 bases are TGCAGTGTGGAGGGTGTGGATACGCAGTATTTT. Amino acids: CSVEGVDTQYF.

Many counts were recorded for this clonotype. V and J are TRBV29-1 and TRBJ2-7, with 9 bases fitting TRBD1. J lost 6 bases, V lost 3 bases, and 6 bases had no gene match. This CDR3 spans 13 amino acids. Germline assignment: CDR1 SQVTM and CDR2 ANQGSEA. This CDR3 is CSVDPGQGSEQYF. CDR3 nucleotides: TGCAGCGTTGACCCGGGACAGGGCTCCGAGCAGTACTTC.

This clonotype was seen repeatedly, ten times or more. V is TRBV4-3 and J is TRBJ2-1; TRBD2 matches 9 bases. Germline assignment: CDR1 LGHNA and CDR2 YSLEER. The CDR3 covers 13 residues. The V segment lost 6 bases and the J segment 8 bases; nucleotides outside the gene matches: 5. The CDR3 nucleotides are TGCGCCAGCAGGGCTAGCGGGATCGATGAGCAGTTCTTC. Translation gives CASRASGIDEQFF.

The table lists this clonotype with many counts. The chain uses TRBV7-9 and TRBJ2-7, with TRBD1 as a possible D gene (5 bases). Germline V gene sequence: CDR1 SEHNR, CDR2 FQNEAQ (reference sequence). The CDR3 totals 14 residues. The V and J ends lost 3 bases and 7 bases respectively, with 16 bases between them. The DNA of the CDR3 is TGTGCCAGCAGCTTCGATTACCAGGGTTCGGAGCAGTACTTC. Translation gives CASSFDYQGSEQYF.

This clonotype was picked up many times. The chain employs TRBV18 and TRBJ1-3; D gene ambiguous. The CDR3 is 15 amino acids. With 5 bases removed from V and 0 bases from J, the gap between germline ends came to 11 bases. The germline V gene has CDR1 KGHSH and CDR2 LQKENI. As DNA, the CDR3 is TGTGCCAGCTCAGACGACGGGAGCTCTGGAAACACCATATATTTT. Protein sequence: CASSDDGSSGNTIYF. Full variable domain (outside the CDR3, taken from reference TRBV18 and TRBJ1-3): NAGVMQNPRHLVRRRGQEARLRCSPMKGHSHVYWYRQLPEEGLKFMVYLQKENIIDESGMPKERFSAEFPKEGPSILRIQQVVRGDSAAYFCASSDDGSSGNTIYFGEGSWLTVV.

In the case of this clonotype: At one end, the junction sequence differs from germline, possibly due to a read error. The chain is built from TRBV12-3 or TRBV12-4 and TRBJ2-1; 10 bases are a match to TRBD2. This CDR3 contains 13 residues. CDR3 nucleotide sequence: TGTGCCAGCAGTTTAGGGCTAGCGGGAGCCGCCATCTTC. Translating gives CASSLGLAGAAIF.